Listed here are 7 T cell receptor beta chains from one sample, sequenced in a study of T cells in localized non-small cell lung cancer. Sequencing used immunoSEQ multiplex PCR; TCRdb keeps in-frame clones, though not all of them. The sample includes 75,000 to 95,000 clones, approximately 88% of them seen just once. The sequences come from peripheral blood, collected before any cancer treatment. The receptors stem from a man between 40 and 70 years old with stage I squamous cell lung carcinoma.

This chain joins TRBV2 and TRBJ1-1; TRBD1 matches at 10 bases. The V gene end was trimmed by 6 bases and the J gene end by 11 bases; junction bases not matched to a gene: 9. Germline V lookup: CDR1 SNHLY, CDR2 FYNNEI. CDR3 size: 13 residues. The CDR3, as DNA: TGTGCCAGCAGCCCCGGGACAGGGGTGAGGGCTTTCTTT. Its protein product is CASSPGTGVRAFF.

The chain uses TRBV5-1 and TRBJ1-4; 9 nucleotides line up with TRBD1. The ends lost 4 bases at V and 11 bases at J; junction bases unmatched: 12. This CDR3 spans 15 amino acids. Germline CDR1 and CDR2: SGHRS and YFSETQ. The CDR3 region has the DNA TGCGCCAGCAGCCGACTACAGGGGGCTTCAAAGAAACTGTTTTTT. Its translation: CASSRLQGASKKLFF. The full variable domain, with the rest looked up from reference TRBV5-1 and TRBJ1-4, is KAGVTQTPRYLIKTRGQQVTLSCSPISGHRSVSWYQQTPGQGLQFLFEYFSETQRNKGNFPGRFSGRQFSNSRSEMNVSTLELGDSALYLCASSRLQGASKKLFFGSGTQLSVL.

CDR3 loop: CASSVRTGDNQPQHF. The DNA for the CDR3 is TGTGCCAGCAGTGTTCGGACAGGGGACAATCAGCCCCAGCATTTT. The chain employs TRBV28 and TRBJ1-5; 9 bases match TRBD1. The germline V gene encodes CDR1 MDHEN and CDR2 SYDVKM. This CDR3 is 15 amino acids long. J lost 3 bases, V lost 5 bases, and 5 bases had no gene match.

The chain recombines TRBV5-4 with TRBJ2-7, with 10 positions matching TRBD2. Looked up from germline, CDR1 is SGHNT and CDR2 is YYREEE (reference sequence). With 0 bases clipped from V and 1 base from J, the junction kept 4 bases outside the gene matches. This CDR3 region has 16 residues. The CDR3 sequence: CASSLGSSGGSYEQYF. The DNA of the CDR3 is TGTGCCAGCAGCTTGGGTTCTAGCGGGGGTTCCTACGAGCAGTACTTC.

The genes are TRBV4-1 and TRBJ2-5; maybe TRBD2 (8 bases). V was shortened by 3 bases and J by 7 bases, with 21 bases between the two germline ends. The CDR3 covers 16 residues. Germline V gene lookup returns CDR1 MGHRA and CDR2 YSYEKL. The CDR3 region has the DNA TGCGCCAGCAGCCACTCCGGGACAGCGGCGGGAGGGACCCAGTACTTC. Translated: CASSHSGTAAGGTQYF.

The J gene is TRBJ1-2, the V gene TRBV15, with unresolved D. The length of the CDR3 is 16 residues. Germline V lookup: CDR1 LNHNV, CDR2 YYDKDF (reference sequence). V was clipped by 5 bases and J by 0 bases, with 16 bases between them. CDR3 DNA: TGTGCCACCAGCCCGCCTGGCCAGCAAGCTAACTATGGCTACACCTTC. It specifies CATSPPGQQANYGYTF.

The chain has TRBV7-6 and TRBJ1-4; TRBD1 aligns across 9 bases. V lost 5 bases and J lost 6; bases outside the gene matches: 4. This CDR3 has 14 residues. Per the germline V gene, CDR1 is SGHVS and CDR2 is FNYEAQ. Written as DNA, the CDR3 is TGTGCCAGCAGCCAGGACAGGGGCGATGAAAAACTGTTTTTT. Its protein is CASSQDRGDEKLFF.